These 11 T cell receptor beta chains were all obtained from the same sample, sequenced in a study of Ad26.COV2.S vaccination and SARS-CoV-2 variants. Some clones are missing from TCRdb's copy, which holds only in-frame ones; the method was immunoSEQ multiplex PCR. The sample shows 200,000 to 300,000 clones, more than 75% of them seen only once. Regarding treatment: about 20 received Ad26.COV2.S at low or high dose, single or two shots; several received placebo; per-sample allocation not given. Sampling occurred on day 63 after the first vaccine or placebo injection. Sequenced material: peripheral blood, taken in a trial of Ad26.COV2.S vaccine versus placebo. Receptors were obtained from a person between 18 and 65 years old who received the Ad26.COV2.S COVID-19 vaccine or a placebo.

The CDR3 is CASSLAGIVYEQYF. The CDR3 DNA is TGTGCCAGCAGCTTGGCGGGAATCGTCTACGAGCAGTACTTC. The chain has TRBV7-9 and TRBJ2-7; perhaps TRBD2 as D (6 bases). The ends were cut back, 3 bases at V and 3 bases at J, with 12 bases in the middle. Germline V lookup: CDR1 SEHNR, CDR2 FQNEAQ (reference sequence). The CDR3 runs 14 residues.

This clone was seen a single time. V is TRBV6-2 or TRBV6-3 and J is TRBJ2-2, with 8 nucleotides matching TRBD1. The V gene end was trimmed by 6 bases and the J gene end by 7 bases; junction bases not matched to a gene: 16. Germline values: CDR1 MNHEY, CDR2 SVGEGT. The CDR3 loop spans 17 amino acids. CDR3: CASRYTIQGALVGELFF. CDR3 in DNA: TGTGCCAGCAGGTACACCATCCAGGGGGCTCTTGTCGGGGAGCTGTTTTTT.

V usage is TRBV19 and J usage is TRBJ1-3, with 7 positions matching TRBD1. V dropped 4 bases and J dropped 0; count of bases not matched to a gene: 3. This CDR3 spans 15 amino acids. Germline V lookup: CDR1 LNHDA, CDR2 SQIVND (reference sequence). For the CDR3, the DNA is TGTGCCAGTAGTAGGGGACAGCTCTCTGGAAACACCATATATTTT. Protein sequence: CASSRGQLSGNTIYF.

For the CDR3, the DNA is TGTGCCAGCAGTGAATACCAGGGTTCCGGAAACTATGGCTACACCTTC. This translates into CASSEYQGSGNYGYTF. The rearrangement joins TRBV25-1 to TRBJ1-2, with D maybe TRBD1 (5 bases). Trimming left V 0 bases short and J 2 bases short, with 13 bases between. Germline CDR1 and CDR2: MGHDK and SYGVNS. The CDR3 is made up of 16 amino acids.

The chain links TRBV19 to TRBJ2-5; either TRBD1 or TRBD2 may fit D (6 bases each). CDR1 LNHDA and CDR2 SQIVND come from the germline V gene (reference sequence). V was shortened by 1 base and J by 7 bases, with 13 bases between the two germline ends. The CDR3 totals 14 residues. The CDR3 loop reads CASSIGLGGGTQYF. CDR3 DNA sequence: TGTGCCAGTAGTATAGGGCTAGGAGGGGGGACCCAGTACTTC.

This clone was counted a single time. The chain links TRBV24-1 to TRBJ2-1; D uncertain. The CDR3 length is 11 residues. Germline CDR1 reads KGHDR; CDR2 reads SFDVKD. Trimming pared 9 bases from V and 13 bases from J, leaving 15 bases between. The CDR3 region is CATGPLGPQFF. The CDR3, as DNA: TGTGCCACCGGTCCCCTCGGGCCCCAGTTCTTC.

The chain combines TRBV6-1 with TRBJ2-4; D not resolved. Germline V lookup: CDR1 MNHNS, CDR2 SASEGT. Between the trimmed V and J ends, which lost 2 bases and 15 bases, there was a span of 8 bases. The CDR3 contains 10 residues. The CDR3, as DNA: TGTGCCAGCAGTGAAAGTACCTGGTACTTC. Residues: CASSESTWYF.

The chain combines TRBV19 with TRBJ2-1; D tentatively fits TRBD1 or TRBD2 (5 bases each). Germline-derived CDR1 and CDR2 are LNHDA and SQIVND (reference sequence). The CDR3 length is 12 residues. V was cut by 8 bases and J by 5 bases, with 10 bases left in between. The CDR3 sequence is CASSGTNNEQFF. CDR3 sequence (DNA): TGTGCCAGTTCCGGGACCAACAATGAGCAGTTCTTC.

V gene TRBV5-1 combines with J gene TRBJ2-2, with a possible D match to TRBD1 (6 bases). V was clipped by 3 bases and J by 1 base, with 13 bases between them. Germline V CDR1 and CDR2: SGHRS, YFSETQ. The CDR3 totals 16 residues. The CDR3, as DNA: TGCGCCAGCAGCTCCACGGGACAAAGGAACACCGGGGAGCTGTTTTTT. Translated, it gives CASSSTGQRNTGELFF.

The gene calls are TRBV19 and TRBJ2-7, with 11 bases fitting TRBD2. J was trimmed by 5 bases and V by 6 bases; bases with no gene match: 9. This CDR3 has 15 residues. Per germline, CDR1 LNHDA and CDR2 SQIVND (reference sequence). CDR3: CASSTLAGGIHEQYF. For the CDR3, the DNA is TGTGCCAGTAGCACCTTAGCGGGAGGGATCCACGAGCAGTACTTC.

The chain links TRBV30 to TRBJ2-7, with 7 bases fitting TRBD1. CDR1 and CDR2 (germline): GTSNPN, SVGIG (reference sequence). The V segment lost 0 bases and the J segment 2 bases; nucleotides outside the gene matches: 13. CDR3 size: 17 residues. The CDR3 nucleotides are TGTGCCTGGAGTGTACGATTAATGGGGACAGCAGCCTACGAGCAGTACTTC. It codes for CAWSVRLMGTAAYEQYF.